The entry below gives a single T cell receptor (beta chain) sequence along with its context. The source of the sample is a study of cytomegalovirus exposure and HLA in healthy donors. Germline CDR1 SGHDT, CDR2 YYEEEE. Deletions cut 0 bases from V and 4 bases from J, with 13 bases between. The CDR3 is 15 amino acids. TCRdb's copy holds only in-frame clones and misses some; the assay was immunoSEQ multiplex PCR. The sample shows 250,000 to 400,000 clones, 88% of them seen only once. Sequenced input: PBMCs. V and J are TRBV5-6 and TRBJ1-1; tentative D call: TRBD1 (6 bases). The receptor comes from a man aged 30 to 39 in good health and CMV-seronegative. CDR3 in amino acids: CASSLGAQGFTEAFF. As DNA, the CDR3 is TGTGCCAGCAGCTTGGGGGCCCAGGGGTTCACTGAAGCTTTCTTT.